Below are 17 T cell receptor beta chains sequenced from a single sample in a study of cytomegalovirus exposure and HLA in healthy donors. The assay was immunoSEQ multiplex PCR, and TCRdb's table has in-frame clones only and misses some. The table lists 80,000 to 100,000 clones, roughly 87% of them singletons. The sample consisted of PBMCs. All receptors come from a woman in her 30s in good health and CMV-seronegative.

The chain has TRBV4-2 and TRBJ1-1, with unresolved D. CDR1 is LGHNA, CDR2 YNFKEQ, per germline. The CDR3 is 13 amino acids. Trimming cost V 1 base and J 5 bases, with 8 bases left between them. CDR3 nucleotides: TGTGCCAGCAGCCAAGCCCAGTGGACTGAAGCTTTCTTT. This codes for CASSQAQWTEAFF.

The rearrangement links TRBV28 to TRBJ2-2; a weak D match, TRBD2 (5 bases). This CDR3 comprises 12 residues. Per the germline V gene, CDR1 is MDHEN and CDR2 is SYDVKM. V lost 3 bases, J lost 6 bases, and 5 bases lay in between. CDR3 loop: CASSLGAGELFF. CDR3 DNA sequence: TGTGCCAGCAGTTTGGGAGCCGGGGAGCTGTTTTTT. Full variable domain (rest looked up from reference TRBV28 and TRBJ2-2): DVKVTQSSRYLVKRTGEKVFLECVQDMDHENMFWYRQDPGLGLRLIYFSYDVKMKEKGDIPEGYSVSREKKERFSLILESASTNQTSMYLCASSLGAGELFFGEGSRLTVL.

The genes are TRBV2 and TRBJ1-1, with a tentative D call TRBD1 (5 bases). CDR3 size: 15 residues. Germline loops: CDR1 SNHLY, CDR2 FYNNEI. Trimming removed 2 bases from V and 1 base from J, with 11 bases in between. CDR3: CASSEIGRGNTEAFF. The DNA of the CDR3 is TGTGCCAGCAGTGAAATCGGGAGGGGGAACACTGAAGCTTTCTTT.

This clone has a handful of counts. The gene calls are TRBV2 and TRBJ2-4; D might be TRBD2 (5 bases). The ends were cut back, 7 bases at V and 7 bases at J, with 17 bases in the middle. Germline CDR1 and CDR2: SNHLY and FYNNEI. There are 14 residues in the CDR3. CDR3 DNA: TGTGCCAGCAAAATCCCAAGAGGGCAGAACATTCAGTACTTC. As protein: CASKIPRGQNIQYF.

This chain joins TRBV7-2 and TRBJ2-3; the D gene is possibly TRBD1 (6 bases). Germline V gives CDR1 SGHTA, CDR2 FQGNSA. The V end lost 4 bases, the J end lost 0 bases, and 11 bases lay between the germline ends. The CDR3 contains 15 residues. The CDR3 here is CASSSTGHSTDTQYF. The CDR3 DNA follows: TGTGCCAGCAGCTCTACGGGACATAGCACAGATACGCAGTATTTT.

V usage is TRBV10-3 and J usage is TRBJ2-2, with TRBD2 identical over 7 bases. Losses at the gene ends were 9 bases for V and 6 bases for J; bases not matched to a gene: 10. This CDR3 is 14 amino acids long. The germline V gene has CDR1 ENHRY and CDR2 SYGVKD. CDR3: CAILGEGAAGELFF. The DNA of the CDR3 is TGTGCCATACTCGGGGAGGGTGCCGCCGGGGAGCTGTTTTTT.

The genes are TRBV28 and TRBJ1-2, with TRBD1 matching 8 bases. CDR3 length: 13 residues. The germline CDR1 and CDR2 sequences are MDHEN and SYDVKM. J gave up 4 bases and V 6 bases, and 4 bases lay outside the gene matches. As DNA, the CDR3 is TGTGCCAGCAGATACAGGGGGTCCTATGGCTACACCTTC. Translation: CASRYRGSYGYTF.

CDR3 bases: TGTGCCAGCAGCGAACGGGCCCCCGGGGGGCATGAGCAGTTCTTC. This encodes CASSERAPGGHEQFF. V usage is TRBV21-1 and J usage is TRBJ2-1; the table calls TRBD2, which could not be checked here. TRBV21-1 is termed a pseudogene. This CDR3 spans 15 amino acids.

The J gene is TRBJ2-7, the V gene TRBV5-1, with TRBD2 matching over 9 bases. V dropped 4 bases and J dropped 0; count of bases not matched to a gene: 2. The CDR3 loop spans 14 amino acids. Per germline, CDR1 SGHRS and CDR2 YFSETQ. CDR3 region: CASSTGLASYEQYF. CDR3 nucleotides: TGCGCCAGCAGCACGGGACTAGCCTCCTACGAGCAGTACTTC.

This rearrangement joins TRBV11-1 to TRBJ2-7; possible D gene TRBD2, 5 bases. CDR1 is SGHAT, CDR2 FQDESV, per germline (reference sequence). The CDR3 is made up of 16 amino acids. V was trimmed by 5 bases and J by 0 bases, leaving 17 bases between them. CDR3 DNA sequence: TGTGCCAGCAGCCCGATGTTGCGGGCCAGCTCCTACGAGCAGTACTTC. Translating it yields CASSPMLRASSYEQYF.

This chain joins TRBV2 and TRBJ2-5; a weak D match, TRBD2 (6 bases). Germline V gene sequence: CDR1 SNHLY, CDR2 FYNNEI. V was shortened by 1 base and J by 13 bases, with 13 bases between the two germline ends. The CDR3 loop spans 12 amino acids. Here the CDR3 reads CASSEGRRDWYF. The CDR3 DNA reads TGTGCCAGCAGTGAAGGTCGCCGGGACTGGTACTTC.

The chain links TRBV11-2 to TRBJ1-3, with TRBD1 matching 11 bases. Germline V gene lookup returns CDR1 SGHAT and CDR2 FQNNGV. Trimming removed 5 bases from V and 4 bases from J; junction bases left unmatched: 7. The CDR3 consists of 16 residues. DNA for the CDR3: TGTGCCAGCAGCCCAAGGACAGGGGGCTCAGGAAACACCATATATTTT. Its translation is CASSPRTGGSGNTIYF.

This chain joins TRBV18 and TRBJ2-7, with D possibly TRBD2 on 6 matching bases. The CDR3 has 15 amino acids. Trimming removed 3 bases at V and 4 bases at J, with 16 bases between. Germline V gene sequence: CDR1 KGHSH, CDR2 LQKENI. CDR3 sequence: CASSPGQVGGYEQYF. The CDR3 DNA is TGTGCCAGCTCACCGGGGCAGGTCGGGGGTTACGAGCAGTACTTC.

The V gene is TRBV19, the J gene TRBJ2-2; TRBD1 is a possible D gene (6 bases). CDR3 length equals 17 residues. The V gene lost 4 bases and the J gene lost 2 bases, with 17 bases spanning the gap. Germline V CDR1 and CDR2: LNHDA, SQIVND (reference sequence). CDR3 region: CASSSRGSNPNTGELFF. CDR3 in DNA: TGTGCCAGTAGTAGCAGGGGTTCAAACCCAAACACCGGGGAGCTGTTTTTT.

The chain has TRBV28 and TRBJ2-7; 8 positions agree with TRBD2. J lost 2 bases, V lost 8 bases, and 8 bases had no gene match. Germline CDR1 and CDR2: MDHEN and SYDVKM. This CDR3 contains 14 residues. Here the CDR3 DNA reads TGTGCCAGCTGGGCTAGCGGGTTTCCCTACGAGCAGTACTTC. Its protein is CASWASGFPYEQYF.

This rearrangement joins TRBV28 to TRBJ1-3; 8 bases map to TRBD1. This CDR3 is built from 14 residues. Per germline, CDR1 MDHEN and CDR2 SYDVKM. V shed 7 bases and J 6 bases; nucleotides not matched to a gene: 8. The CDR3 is CASIQSGGKNTIYF. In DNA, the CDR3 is TGTGCCAGCATACAGTCAGGGGGCAAAAACACCATATATTTT.

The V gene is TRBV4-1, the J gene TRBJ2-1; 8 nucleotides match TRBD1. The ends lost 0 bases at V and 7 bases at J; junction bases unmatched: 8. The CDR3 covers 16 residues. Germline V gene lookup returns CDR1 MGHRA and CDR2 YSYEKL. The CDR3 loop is CASSQDDQGAWNEQFF. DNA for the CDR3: TGCGCCAGCAGCCAAGATGACCAGGGGGCGTGGAATGAGCAGTTCTTC.